These 16 T cell receptor beta chains were sequenced from one sample in a study of shared clonotypes between healthy human individuals. CD8 cells regarded as naive lacked CD45RO, were positively chosen for CCR7, and omitted terminally differentiated effector memory CD45RA+ cells. Here immunoSEQ multiplex PCR was the method, and the copy in TCRdb shows in-frame clones only, minus some. The table shows 750,000 to 1,000,000 clones, with almost 95% occurring only once. The material sequenced was naive CD8+ T cells sorted from blood. The source is a man aged 25 to 40 in good health.

In this sample, this clone turned up a few times. The V call is TRBV6-5, the J call TRBJ1-1; no clear D. Germline V gene data show CDR1 as MNHEY and CDR2 as SVGAGI. The V end lost 6 bases, the J end lost 5 bases, and 13 bases lay between the germline ends. The length of the CDR3 is 13 residues. The CDR3 loop reads CASRVGVGTEAFF. The CDR3 DNA is TGTGCCAGCAGGGTCGGGGTGGGGACTGAAGCTTTCTTT.

The chain combines TRBV29-1 with TRBJ2-5; TRBD1 agrees at 9 bases. The V segment lost 3 bases and the J segment 2 bases; nucleotides outside the gene matches: 10. Germline CDR1 is SQVTM and CDR2 is ANQGSEA. CDR3 length: 16 amino acids. CDR3 sequence (DNA): TGCAGCGTTGACCTGATTAAAGGGACAGGGCAAGAGACCCAGTACTTC. Its protein product is CSVDLIKGTGQETQYF.

The chain links TRBV7-9 to TRBJ1-2; D remains ambiguous. The V and J ends lost 5 bases and 3 bases respectively, with 13 bases between them. CDR1 SEHNR and CDR2 FQNEAQ come from the germline V gene (reference sequence). The CDR3 spans 14 residues. CDR3 DNA sequence: TGTGCCAGCAGCCCGCCCGGACCTCACTATGGCTACACCTTC. Translation: CASSPPGPHYGYTF.

The genes are TRBV19 and TRBJ2-1; D might be TRBD1 (5 bases). V was trimmed by 0 bases and J by 6 bases, leaving 6 bases between them. The germline CDR1 and CDR2 sequences are LNHDA and SQIVND (reference sequence). This CDR3 is built from 13 residues. The CDR3 loop reads CASSIEGVNEQFF. The CDR3 DNA sequence: TGTGCCAGTAGTATAGAAGGGGTCAATGAGCAGTTCTTC. Combining the CDR3 with reference TRBV19 and TRBJ2-1 gives the whole variable domain DGGITQSPKYLFRKEGQNVTLSCEQNLNHDAMYWYRQDPGQGLRLIYYSQIVNDFQKGDIAEGYSVSREKKESFPLTVTSAQKNPTAFYLCASSIEGVNEQFFGPGTRLTVL.

The rearrangement uses TRBV19 and TRBJ1-5; TRBD1 is a possible D gene (5 bases). V was clipped by 3 bases and J by 1 base, with 28 bases between them. This CDR3 has 21 amino acids. Germline loops: CDR1 LNHDA, CDR2 SQIVND (reference sequence). Written as DNA, the CDR3 is TGTGCCAGTAGTATGATCAGAGAGGGGCCCGACATCTTTCCAAGCAATCAGCCCCAGCATTTT. Translation gives CASSMIREGPDIFPSNQPQHF.

The genes are TRBV29-1 and TRBJ2-4, with TRBD2 matching over 7 bases. V gave up 3 bases and J gave up 1 base; unmatched junction bases: 18. The CDR3 is 19 residues long. Germline-derived CDR1 and CDR2 are SQVTM and ANQGSEA. The CDR3 coding sequence is TGCAGCGTTGACGGGTTGCGGGAGTCTGAAGCCGGGGCCAAAAACATTCAGTACTTC. The encoded protein is CSVDGLRESEAGAKNIQYF.

This sequence joins TRBV4-1 and TRBJ2-1; D is possibly TRBD2 (6 bases). This CDR3 contains 14 residues. Trimming removed 0 bases from V and 10 bases from J, with 13 bases in between. The germline CDR1 and CDR2 sequences are MGHRA and YSYEKL. The CDR3 nucleotides are TGCGCCAGCAGCCAAGACCTGACTAGTGGGGAGCAGTTCTTC. Translating gives CASSQDLTSGEQFF.

The chain is built from TRBV4-1 and TRBJ2-7; 9 bases map to TRBD2. This CDR3 comprises 16 residues. After removal of 0 bases from V and 4 bases from J, the junction contained 7 bases not matched to a gene. Germline lookup yields CDR1 MGHRA and CDR2 YSYEKL. The CDR3 protein is CASSQDRGLAQYEQYF. Written as DNA, the CDR3 is TGCGCCAGCAGCCAAGACCGGGGACTAGCCCAATACGAGCAGTACTTC.

The chain has TRBV30 and TRBJ1-1; D is undetermined. The CDR3 length is 13 residues. CDR1 and CDR2 (germline): GTSNPN, SVGIG (reference sequence). V lost 4 bases and J lost 5, with 14 bases in between. This chain's CDR3 is CAWTPGSGTEAFF. CDR3 DNA sequence: TGTGCCTGGACCCCAGGCTCGGGGACTGAAGCTTTCTTT.

The V call is TRBV5-1, the J call TRBJ2-1, with 7 nucleotides matching TRBD1. Germline assignment: CDR1 SGHRS and CDR2 YFSETQ. This CDR3 is 12 amino acids long. With 3 bases clipped from V and 7 bases from J, the junction kept 1 base outside the gene matches. The CDR3: CASSSGQNEQFF. The CDR3 nucleotides read TGCGCCAGCAGCTCGGGACAGAATGAGCAGTTCTTC.

The chain carries TRBV9 and TRBJ1-1; D call uncertain. Trimming shortened V by 0 bases and J by 5 bases, and 8 bases separated the two germline ends. Per the germline V gene, CDR1 is SGDLS and CDR2 is YYNGEE. The CDR3 totals 13 residues. The CDR3: CASSVGRRTEAFF. In DNA, the CDR3 is TGTGCCAGCAGCGTAGGACGGAGAACTGAAGCTTTCTTT.

This clone was picked up a small number of times. The chain couples TRBV5-4 to TRBJ2-2; 8 bases match TRBD1. The CDR3 runs 16 residues. Per germline, CDR1 SGHNT and CDR2 YYREEE (reference sequence). V dropped 4 bases and J dropped 1; count of bases not matched to a gene: 6. For the CDR3, the DNA is TGTGCCAGCAGCCCCCTGGACAGGGAGAACACCGGGGAGCTGTTTTTT. This gives the protein CASSPLDRENTGELFF.

This clone was detected only once. This same CDR3 is encoded by further DNA sequences in the sample. V gene TRBV27 combines with J gene TRBJ2-1; a possible D gene is TRBD1 (5 bases). Germline V CDR1 and CDR2: MNHEY, SMNVEV (reference sequence). Trimming shortened V by 9 bases and J by 4 bases, and 7 bases separated the two germline ends. The CDR3 has 11 amino acids. In DNA form, the CDR3 reads TGTGCCAGTTCAGGGTACAATGAGCAGTTCTTC. Its translation is CASSGYNEQFF.

The CDR3 DNA is TGTGCCAGCAGCCCAAGTAGCGGGAGCCCGTCCTACAATGAGCAGTTCTTC. Protein sequence: CASSPSSGSPSYNEQFF. The V gene is TRBV5-6, the J gene TRBJ2-1, with TRBD2 matching 9 bases. V dropped 4 bases and J dropped 1; count of bases not matched to a gene: 9. The CDR3 spans 17 residues. Germline CDR1 SGHDT, CDR2 YYEEEE.

The genes are TRBV5-1 and TRBJ2-1; TRBD2 is a possible D gene (6 bases). Trimming took 3 bases from V and 7 from J, leaving 11 bases between them. This CDR3 is built from 13 residues. CDR1 is SGHRS, CDR2 YFSETQ, per germline. The CDR3 DNA follows: TGCGCCAGCAGCTGGCGGGCGGGAAATGAGCAGTTCTTC. It codes for CASSWRAGNEQFF.

Concerning this clone itself: Other DNA sequences in the sample encode the same CDR3. The chain is built from TRBV15 and TRBJ1-5; D not certain. CDR3 length equals 12 residues. V was clipped by 4 bases and J by 5 bases, with 6 bases between them. Germline-derived CDR1 and CDR2 are LNHNV and YYDKDF (reference sequence). Written as DNA, the CDR3 is TGTGCCACCAGCACTGGTGATCAGCCCCAGCATTTT. It codes for CATSTGDQPQHF.